A selection of T cell receptor beta chains follows, all from one sample in a study of neurological immune-mediated disorders. TCRdb fed the 5' RACE reads into MiXCR, producing one record per CDR3 protein. The sample has about 29,000 distinct CDR3 sequences, 12% seen once. The sequenced sample was PBMCs. The receptors derive from a man aged 55 to 70 in good health. Each CDR3 is given with its conserved first and last residue. D genes are given only for firm matches. Clone size appears in some rows only: once, few, many, or a class for an expanded clone.

V	J	size	D	length	CDR3	DNA
TRBV12-5	TRBJ2-3	many	.	16	CASGLSGTFFTDTQYF	TGTGCTAGTGGTCTCTCCGGGACTTTCTTCACAGATACGCAGTATTTT
TRBV12-3/TRBV12-4	TRBJ2-7	many	.	13	CASSSLQGHEQYF	TGTGCCAGCAGTTCTCTACAGGGCCACGAGCAGTACTTC
TRBV29-1	TRBJ2-1	once	TRBD2	16	CSVPSPKSLAGNEQFF	TGCAGCGTCCCGTCGCCAAAGAGTCTAGCGGGGAATGAGCAGTTCTTC
TRBV7-9	TRBJ2-5	few	.	13	CASSFSGGETQYF	TGTGCCAGCAGCTTTAGCGGTGGAGAGACCCAGTACTTC
TRBV10-3	TRBJ2-5	many	.	13	CAISEQTQETQYF	TGTGCCATCAGTGAGCAGACCCAAGAGACCCAGTACTTC
TRBV19	TRBJ2-1	.	.	15	CASSMGVRSHNEQFF	TGTGCCAGTAGTATGGGGGTTCGAAGCCACAATGAGCAGTTCTTC
TRBV20-1	TRBJ2-1	many	TRBD2	15	CSALSGLAAYNEQFF	TGCAGTGCTCTTTCCGGGCTAGCGGCCTACAATGAGCAGTTCTTC
TRBV5-1	TRBJ2-1	many	.	18	CASSWEVYTDSSYNEQFF	TGCGCCAGCAGCTGGGAAGTTTATACGGATAGCTCCTACAATGAGCAGTTCTTC
TRBV4-3	TRBJ2-5	few	.	14	CASSQDTSRETQYF	TGCGCCAGCAGCCAAGATACTAGTAGGGAGACCCAGTACTTC
TRBV2	TRBJ2-7	many	TRBD2	12	CASRLAAYEQYF	TGTGCCAGCAGGCTAGCGGCCTACGAGCAGTACTTC
TRBV11-2	TRBJ2-1	many	TRBD2	14	CASSLALAGGRPFF	TGTGCCAGCAGCTTAGCACTAGCGGGAGGGCGGCCGTTCTTC
TRBV7-9	TRBJ2-7	many	.	13	CASSLAETYEQYF	TGTGCCAGCAGCTTAGCGGAGACCTACGAGCAGTACTTC
TRBV28	TRBJ2-7	many	TRBD1	12	CASSTATGEQYF	TGTGCCAGCAGTACGGCGACAGGGGAGCAGTACTTC
TRBV20-1	TRBJ1-5	.	.	14	CSARDGGRDQPQHF	TGCAGTGCTAGAGATGGGGGGAGGGATCAGCCCCAGCATTTT
TRBV4-1	TRBJ1-3	many	.	17	CASSQDFTGKIGNTIYF	TGCGCCAGCAGCCAAGATTTTACAGGGAAGATTGGAAACACCATATATTTT
TRBV7-2	TRBJ2-5	many	TRBD2	15	CASSLALAGVETQYF	TGTGCCAGCAGCTTAGCACTAGCGGGAGTAGAGACCCAGTACTTC
TRBV6-2/TRBV6-3	TRBJ2-2	few	.	14	CASRWTANTGELFF	TGTGCCAGCAGATGGACAGCGAACACCGGGGAGCTGTTTTTT
TRBV11-1	TRBJ1-4	many	.	13	CASSLAGSEKLFF	TGTGCCAGCAGCTTAGCCGGCAGTGAAAAACTGTTTTTT
TRBV27	TRBJ2-1	.	.	14	CASSFSRGPHEQFF	TGTGCCAGCAGTTTCTCCAGGGGACCCCACGAGCAGTTCTTC
TRBV5-1	TRBJ2-1	medium-sized	TRBD2	16	CASSSPAGGWGNEQFF	TGCGCCAGCAGCTCCCCAGCGGGAGGTTGGGGAAATGAGCAGTTCTTC
TRBV7-8	TRBJ2-1	.	TRBD1	15	CASSLGQATYNEQFF	TGTGCCAGCAGCCTCGGACAGGCTACCTACAATGAGCAGTTCTTC
TRBV12-3/TRBV12-4	TRBJ2-4	many	.	15	CASSFGIIAKNIQYF	TGTGCCAGCAGTTTTGGCATAATAGCCAAAAACATTCAGTACTTC
TRBV5-1	TRBJ1-1	many	.	14	CASSLVGGVTEAFF	TGCGCCAGCAGCTTGGTTGGGGGGGTTACTGAAGCTTTCTTT
TRBV3-1	TRBJ2-5	many	.	13	CASSQVPLGPQYF	TGTGCCAGCAGCCAAGTTCCTTTAGGCCCCCAGTACTTC
TRBV20-1	TRBJ2-7	.	TRBD1	16	CSARNPGTGGTYEQYF	TGCAGTGCTAGAAACCCCGGGACAGGGGGAACCTACGAGCAGTACTTC
TRBV20-1	TRBJ2-1	many	.	13	CSARKAGGIEQFF	TGCAGTGCTAGAAAAGCGGGTGGGATTGAGCAGTTCTTC
TRBV20-1	TRBJ1-3	many	.	12	CSAGSSGNTIYF	TGCAGTGCTGGGAGCTCTGGAAACACCATATATTTT
TRBV12-3/TRBV12-4	TRBJ2-7	.	.	12	CASSWGLYEQYF	TGTGCCAGCAGTTGGGGACTCTACGAGCAGTACTTC
TRBV6-5	TRBJ2-7	.	.	13	CASSYGGLGEQYF	TGTGCCAGCAGTTACGGAGGGCTAGGCGAGCAGTACTTC
TRBV5-1	TRBJ2-3	many	.	14	CASSLVAGADTQYF	TGCGCCAGCAGCTTGGTGGCCGGGGCAGATACGCAGTATTTT
TRBV4-1	TRBJ2-1	many	TRBD1	15	CASSQGDSSYNEQFF	TGCGCCAGCAGCCAAGGGGACAGCTCCTACAATGAGCAGTTCTTC